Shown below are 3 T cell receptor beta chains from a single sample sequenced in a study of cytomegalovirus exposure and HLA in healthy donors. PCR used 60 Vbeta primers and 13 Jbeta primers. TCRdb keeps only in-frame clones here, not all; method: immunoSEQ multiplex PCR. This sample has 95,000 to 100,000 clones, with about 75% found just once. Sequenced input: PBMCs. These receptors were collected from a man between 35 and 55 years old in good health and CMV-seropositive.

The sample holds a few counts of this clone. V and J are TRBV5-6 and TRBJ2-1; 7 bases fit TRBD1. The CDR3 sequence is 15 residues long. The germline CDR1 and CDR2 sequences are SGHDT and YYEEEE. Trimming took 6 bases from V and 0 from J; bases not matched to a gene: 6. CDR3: CASIPRGSSYNEQFF. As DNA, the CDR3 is TGTGCCAGCATTCCCAGGGGGAGCTCCTACAATGAGCAGTTCTTC.

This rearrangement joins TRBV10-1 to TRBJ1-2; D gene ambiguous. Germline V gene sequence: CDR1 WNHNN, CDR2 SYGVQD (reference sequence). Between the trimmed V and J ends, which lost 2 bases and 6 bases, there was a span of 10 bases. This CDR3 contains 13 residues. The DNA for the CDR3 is TGCGCCAGCAGTGAGAGTCACGCGGATGGCTACACCTTC. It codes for CASSESHADGYTF.

The CDR3 sequence is CASSLMPTSYNEQFF. Written as DNA, the CDR3 is TGTGCCAGCAGCTTAATGCCAACTTCCTACAATGAGCAGTTCTTC. The rearrangement links TRBV7-3 to TRBJ2-1; D ambiguous. Trimming cost V 1 base and J 1 base, with 8 bases left between them. Germline CDR1 and CDR2: SGHTA and FQGTGA. The CDR3 has 15 amino acids. Supplemented by reference TRBV7-3 and TRBJ2-1, the full variable domain reads GAGVSQTPSNKVTEKGKYVELRCDPISGHTALYWYRQSLGQGPEFLIYFQGTGAADDSGLPNDRFFAVRPEGSVSTLKIQRTERGDSAVYLCASSLMPTSYNEQFFGPGTRLTVL.